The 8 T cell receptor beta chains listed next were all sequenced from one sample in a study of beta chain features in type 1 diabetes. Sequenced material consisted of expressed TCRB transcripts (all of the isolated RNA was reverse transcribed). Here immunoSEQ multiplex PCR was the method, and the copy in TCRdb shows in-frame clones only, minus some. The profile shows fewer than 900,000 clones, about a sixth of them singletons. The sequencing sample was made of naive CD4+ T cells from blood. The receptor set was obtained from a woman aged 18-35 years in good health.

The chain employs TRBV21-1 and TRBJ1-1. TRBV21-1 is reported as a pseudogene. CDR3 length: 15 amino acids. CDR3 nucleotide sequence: TGTGCCAGCAGCAAACCCCGGGAGGGCTTGACTGAAGCTTTCTTT. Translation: CASSKPREGLTEAFF.

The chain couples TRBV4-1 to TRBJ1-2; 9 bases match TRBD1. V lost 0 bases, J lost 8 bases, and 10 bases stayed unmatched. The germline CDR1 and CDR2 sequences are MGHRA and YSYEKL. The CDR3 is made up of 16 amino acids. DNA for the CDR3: TGCGCCAGCAGCCAAGATCCCGGGACAGGGACGGGAGGCTACACCTTC. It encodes CASSQDPGTGTGGYTF.

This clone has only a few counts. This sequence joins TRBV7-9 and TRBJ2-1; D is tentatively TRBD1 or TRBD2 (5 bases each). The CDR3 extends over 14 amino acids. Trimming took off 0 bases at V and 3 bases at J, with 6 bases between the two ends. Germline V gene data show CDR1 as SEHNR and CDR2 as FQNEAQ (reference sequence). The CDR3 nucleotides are TGTGCCAGCAGCTTAGCGGGGGACTACAATGAGCAGTTCTTC. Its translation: CASSLAGDYNEQFF. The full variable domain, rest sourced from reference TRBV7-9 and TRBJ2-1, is DTGVSQNPRHKITKRGQNVTFRCDPISEHNRLYWYRQTLGQGPEFLTYFQNEAQLEKSRLLSDRFSAERPKGSFSTLEIQRTEQGDSAMYLCASSLAGDYNEQFFGPGTRLTVL.

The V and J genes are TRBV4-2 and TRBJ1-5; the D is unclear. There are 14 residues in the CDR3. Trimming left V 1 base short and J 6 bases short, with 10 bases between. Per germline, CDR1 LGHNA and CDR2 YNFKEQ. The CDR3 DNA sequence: TGTGCCAGCAGCCAAGCACCGGGGTTTCAGCCCCAGCATTTT. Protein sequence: CASSQAPGFQPQHF.

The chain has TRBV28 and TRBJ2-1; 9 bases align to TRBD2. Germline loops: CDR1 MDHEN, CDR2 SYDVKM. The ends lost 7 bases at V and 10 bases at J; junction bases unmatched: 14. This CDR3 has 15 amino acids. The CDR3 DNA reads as TGTGCCAGCATGTCGGCGGGAGGGCATTTTTCGGAGCAGTTCTTC. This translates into CASMSAGGHFSEQFF.

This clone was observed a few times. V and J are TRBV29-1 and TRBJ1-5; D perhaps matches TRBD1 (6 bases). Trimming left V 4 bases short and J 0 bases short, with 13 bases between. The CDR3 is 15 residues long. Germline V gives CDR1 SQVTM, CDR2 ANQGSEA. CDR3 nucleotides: TGCAGCGTTGCCCTCGGACAGAATAGCAATCAGCCCCAGCATTTT. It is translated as CSVALGQNSNQPQHF.

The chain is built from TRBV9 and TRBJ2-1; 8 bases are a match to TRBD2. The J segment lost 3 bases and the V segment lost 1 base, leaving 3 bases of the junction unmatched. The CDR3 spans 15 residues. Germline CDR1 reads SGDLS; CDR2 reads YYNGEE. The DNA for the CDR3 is TGTGCCAGCAGCGTAACAGCGGGAGACTACAATGAGCAGTTCTTC. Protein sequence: CASSVTAGDYNEQFF.

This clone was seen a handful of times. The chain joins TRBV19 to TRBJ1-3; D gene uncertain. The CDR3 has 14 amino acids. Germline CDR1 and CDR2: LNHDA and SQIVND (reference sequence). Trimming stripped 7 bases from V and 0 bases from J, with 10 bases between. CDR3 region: CASTGLSSGNTIYF. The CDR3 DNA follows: TGTGCCAGTACCGGACTCAGCTCTGGAAACACCATATATTTT.